This T cell receptor beta chain was recorded in a study of blood T cell repertoires in COVID-19. Study summary: Sites in the United States, Italy and Spain provided acute and convalescent COVID-19 samples. PBMCs, B-cell-depleted T cells, or T cells were the source of the cDNA or gDNA that made up the material.

Original processing methods: It was from reference gene primer amplification that nucleated cell counts were estimated. Clones were read by immunoSEQ multiplex PCR, and TCRdb kept only the in-frame ones, dropping some. Clonal size and the V and J genes are those of that table, whereas D and trimming came from the DNA. The top ten clones hold approximately 4.6% of a sample with tens of thousands of clones, 80% to 95% of them seen once. This CDR3 comprises 15 residues. The V gene's germline CDR1 is SGHRS and CDR2 YFSETQ. The V segment lost 5 bases and the J segment 4 bases; nucleotides outside the gene matches: 9.

What was sequenced was peripheral blood. The source is a man over 45 with active COVID-19. The rearrangement joins TRBV5-1 to TRBJ2-5; 9 bases match TRBD2. In nucleotides, the CDR3 is TGCGCCAGCAGGCTCGGGGCGGGGGGGCCAGAGACCCAGTACTTC. It specifies CASRLGAGGPETQYF.